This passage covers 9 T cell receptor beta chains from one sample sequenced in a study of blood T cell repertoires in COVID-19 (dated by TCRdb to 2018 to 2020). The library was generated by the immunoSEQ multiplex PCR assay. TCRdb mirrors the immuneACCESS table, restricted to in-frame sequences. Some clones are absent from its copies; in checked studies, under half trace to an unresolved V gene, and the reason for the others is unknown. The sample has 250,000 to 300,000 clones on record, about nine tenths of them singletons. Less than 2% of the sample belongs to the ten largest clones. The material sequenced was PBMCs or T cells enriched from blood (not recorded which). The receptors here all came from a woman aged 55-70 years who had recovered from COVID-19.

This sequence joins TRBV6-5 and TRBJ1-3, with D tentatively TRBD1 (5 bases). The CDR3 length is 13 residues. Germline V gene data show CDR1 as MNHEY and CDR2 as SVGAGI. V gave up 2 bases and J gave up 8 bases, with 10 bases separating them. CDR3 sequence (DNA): TGTGCCAGCAGTTACAGGGGTGGGGACACCATATATTTT. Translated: CASSYRGGDTIYF.

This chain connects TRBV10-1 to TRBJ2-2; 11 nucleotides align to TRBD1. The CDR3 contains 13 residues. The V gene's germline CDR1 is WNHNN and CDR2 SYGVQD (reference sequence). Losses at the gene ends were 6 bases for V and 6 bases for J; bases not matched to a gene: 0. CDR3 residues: CASRGQGAGELFF. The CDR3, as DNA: TGCGCCAGCAGGGGACAGGGGGCCGGGGAGCTGTTTTTT.

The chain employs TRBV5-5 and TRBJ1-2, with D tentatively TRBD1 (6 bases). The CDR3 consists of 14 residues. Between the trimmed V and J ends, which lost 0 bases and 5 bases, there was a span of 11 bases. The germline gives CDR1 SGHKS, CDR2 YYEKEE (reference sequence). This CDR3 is CASSLGRGRYGYTF. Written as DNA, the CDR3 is TGTGCCAGCAGCTTGGGCAGGGGTCGGTATGGCTACACCTTC.

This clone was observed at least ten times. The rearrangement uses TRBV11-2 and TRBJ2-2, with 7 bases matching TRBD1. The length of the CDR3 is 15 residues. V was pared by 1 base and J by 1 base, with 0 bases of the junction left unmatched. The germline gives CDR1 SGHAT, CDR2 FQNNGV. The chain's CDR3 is CASSLGTGNTGELFF. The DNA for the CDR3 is TGTGCCAGCAGCTTAGGGACAGGGAACACCGGGGAGCTGTTTTTT.

The CDR3 DNA reads as TGTGCCACCAGTGATCTACTAAACTACGAGCAGTACTTC. Translated: CATSDLLNYEQYF. The gene calls are TRBV24-1 and TRBJ2-7; D is undetermined. V lost 3 bases and J 3 bases, leaving 8 bases between the germline ends. The germline CDR1 and CDR2 sequences are KGHDR and SFDVKD. The CDR3 totals 13 residues.

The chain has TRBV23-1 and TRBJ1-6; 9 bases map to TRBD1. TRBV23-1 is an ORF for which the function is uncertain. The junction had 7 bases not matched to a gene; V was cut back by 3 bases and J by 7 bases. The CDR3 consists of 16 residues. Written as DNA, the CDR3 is TGCGCCAGCAGTCAGAGTACCGGGACAGGGAATTCACCCCTCCACTTT. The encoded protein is CASSQSTGTGNSPLHF.

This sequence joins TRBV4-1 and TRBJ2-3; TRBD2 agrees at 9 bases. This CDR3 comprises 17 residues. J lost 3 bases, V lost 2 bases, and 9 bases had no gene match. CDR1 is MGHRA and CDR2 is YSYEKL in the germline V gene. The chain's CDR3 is CASSQRLREGPTDTQYF. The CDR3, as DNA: TGCGCCAGCAGCCAAAGGTTGCGGGAGGGCCCGACAGATACGCAGTATTTT.

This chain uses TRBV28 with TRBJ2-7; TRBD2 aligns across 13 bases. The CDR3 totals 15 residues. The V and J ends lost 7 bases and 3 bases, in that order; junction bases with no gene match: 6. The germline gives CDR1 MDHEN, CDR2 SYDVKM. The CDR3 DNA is TGTGCCAGCATCCCAGGGACTAGCGGGGACTACGAGCAGTACTTC. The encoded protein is CASIPGTSGDYEQYF.

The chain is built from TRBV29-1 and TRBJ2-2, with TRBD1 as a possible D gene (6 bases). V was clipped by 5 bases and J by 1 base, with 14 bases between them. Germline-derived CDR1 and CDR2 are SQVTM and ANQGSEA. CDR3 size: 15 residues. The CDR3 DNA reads TGCAGCGTTTTTTCGGGGACACAGAACACCGGGGAGCTGTTTTTT. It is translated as CSVFSGTQNTGELFF.